This T cell receptor beta chain stems from a study of CD8+CD57+ T cells in acquired aplastic anemia. Study details: Recorded DNA amounts for sorted CD4+ and CD8+ cells had an average of 3.2 ug.

Flow cytometry had shown expanded CD8+CD57+ cells in the patients chosen for sequencing. The enrolled patients all had severe acquired aplastic anemia. Blood came from patients not yet given any therapy. For CDR3 and TCR beta VDJ profiling, genomic DNA was the template used. TCRdb processed the reads anew with MiXCR; each CDR3 protein has one entry. The table includes approximately 220,000 distinct CDR3 sequences, roughly 50% detected once. The germline V gene has CDR1 LNHDA and CDR2 SQIVND (reference sequence). The CDR3 has 14 amino acids. Trimming removed 7 bases from V and 1 base from J; junction bases left unmatched: 3. Points from the study as a whole: The study identified twenty-nine CD8+ CDR3 sequences shared by patients and controls.

Worth noting for this clonotype: The antigen remains unidentified.

The specimen was sorted CD4+, CD8+, or CD8+CD57+ T cells (not recorded which) from PBMCs. This TCR was recovered from a human donor with aplastic anemia. The chain combines TRBV19 with TRBJ1-2; 10 nucleotides line up with TRBD1. The CDR3 DNA is TGTGCCAGTAAGGGGACAGGGGTTAACTATGGCTACACCTTC. Translation gives CASKGTGVNYGYTF. The variable domain in full, with the rest retrieved from reference TRBV19 and TRBJ1-2, is DGGITQSPKYLFRKEGQNVTLSCEQNLNHDAMYWYRQDPGQGLRLIYYSQIVNDFQKGDIAEGYSVSREKKESFPLTVTSAQKNPTAFYLCASKGTGVNYGYTFGSGTRLTVV.